This T cell receptor (beta chain) stems from a study of T cells in Graves' hyperthyroidism and ophthalmopathy. The wider study: Peripheral blood was drawn at first diagnosis, prior to all treatment.

RNA transcripts provided the source from which TCR beta CDR3 regions were amplified. TCR CDR3 regions were first amplified by RT-PCR with HTBI primers. TCRdb re-derived calls from the multiplex PCR reads in MiXCR, one entry per CDR3 protein. The repertoire has approximately 620,000 distinct CDR3 sequences, about 15% of them found once; the top ten carry 5.8%. The patients, who ranged from 18 to 65 in age, presented with newly diagnosed hyperthyroidism lasting under 2 months. PBMCs were sourced from less than 13 ml fresh peripheral blood. The CDR3 runs to 14 residues. CDR1 and CDR2 from the germline V gene are LGHDT and YNNKEL (reference sequence). Remarks on this clonotype: A much more abundant neighbour one base away suggests this may be a read error.

This sequence was found in a woman aged 25 to 39 with Graves' hyperthyroidism that later progressed to Graves' ophthalmopathy. The sample consisted of blood. The rearrangement joins TRBV3-1 to TRBJ1-1; D is uncertain. CDR3 nucleotides: TGTGCCGGCAGCCAAGAGGCAGGCACAACTGAAGCTTTCTTT. It yields the protein CAGSQEAGTTEAFF.